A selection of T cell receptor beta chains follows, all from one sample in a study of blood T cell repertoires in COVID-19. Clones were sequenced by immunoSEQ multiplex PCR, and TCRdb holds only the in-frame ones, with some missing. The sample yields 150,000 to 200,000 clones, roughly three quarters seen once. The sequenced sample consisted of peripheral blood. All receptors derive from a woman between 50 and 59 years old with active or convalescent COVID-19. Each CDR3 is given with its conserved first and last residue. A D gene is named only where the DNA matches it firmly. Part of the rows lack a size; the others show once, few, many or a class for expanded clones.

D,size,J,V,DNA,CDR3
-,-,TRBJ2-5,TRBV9,TGTGCCAGCAGCGACCAGCGGGCCCTCGTACAAGAGACCCAGTACTTC,CASSDQRALVQETQYF
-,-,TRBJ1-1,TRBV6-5,TGTGCCAGCAAACCGGGACACTCGAACACTGAAGCTTTCTTT,CASKPGHSNTEAFF
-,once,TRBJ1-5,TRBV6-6,TGTGCCAGCAGAACGGGAGGGGCCTATAGCAATCAGCCCCAGCATTTT,CASRTGGAYSNQPQHF
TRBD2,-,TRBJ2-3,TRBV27,TGTGCCAGCAGGCAGCAGCGGGGACGTGATGACACAGATACGCAGTATTTT,CASRQQRGRDDTDTQYF
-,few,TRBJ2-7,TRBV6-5,TGTGCCAGCAGCTCCCTTCGGGTCAACGAGCAGTACTTC,CASSSLRVNEQYF
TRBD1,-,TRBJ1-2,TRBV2,TGTGCCAGCAGGCGGGACAGGGCGGGGTATGGCTACACCTTC,CASRRDRAGYGYTF
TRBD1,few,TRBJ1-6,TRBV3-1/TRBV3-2,TGTGCCAGCAGCTACACGGGACAGGAAAACCAACCCCTCCACTTT,CASSYTGQENQPLHF
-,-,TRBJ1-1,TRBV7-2,TGTGCCAGCAGCTTAGCAGGGGCGCGTTTAGAGGCTTTCTTT,CASSLAGARLEAFF
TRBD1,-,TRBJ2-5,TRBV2,TGTGCCAGCAGACCCATAGGGACAGGGCGAATCCAAGAGACCCAGTACTTC,CASRPIGTGRIQETQYF
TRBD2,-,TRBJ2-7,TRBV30,TGTGCCTGGAACGCGGGAGAAAACGAGCAGTACTTC,CAWNAGENEQYF
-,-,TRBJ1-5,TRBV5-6,TGTGCCAGCAGCTTGGAGGGGGGGAATCAGCCCCAGCATTTT,CASSLEGGNQPQHF
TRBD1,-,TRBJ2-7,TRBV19,TGTGCCAGTAGCAGCCGGGACAGTGACTCCTACGAGCAGTACTTC,CASSSRDSDSYEQYF
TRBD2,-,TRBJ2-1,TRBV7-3,TGTGCCAGCAGCCCCGGACTAGCGGGGGGCGATGAGCAGTTCTTC,CASSPGLAGGDEQFF
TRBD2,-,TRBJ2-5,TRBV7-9,TGTGCCAGCAGCCCGAGGGGCGGGAGGGCCACTGAGACCCAGTACTTC,CASSPRGGRATETQYF
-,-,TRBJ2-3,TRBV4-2,TGTGCCAGCAGCCAACGGAGCGGGCCGACAGATACGCAGTATTTT,CASSQRSGPTDTQYF
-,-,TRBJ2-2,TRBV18,TGTGCCAGCTCACCCAACGGGGCGAACACCGGGGAGCTGTTTTTT,CASSPNGANTGELFF
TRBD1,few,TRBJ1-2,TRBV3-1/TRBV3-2,TGTGCCAGCAGGGACAGGGGTGGTTATGGCTACACCTTC,CASRDRGGYGYTF
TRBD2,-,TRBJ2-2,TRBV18,TGTGCCAGCTCACCACGAGTTAGCGGGGAGAACACCGGGGAGCTGTTTTTT,CASSPRVSGENTGELFF
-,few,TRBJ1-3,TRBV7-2,TGTGCCAGCAGCCTCAGATCCTCATACTCTGGAAACACCATATATTTT,CASSLRSSYSGNTIYF
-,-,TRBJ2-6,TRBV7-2,TGTGCCAGCAGCTTAAATATCGGGGGCAACGTCCTGACTTTC,CASSLNIGGNVLTF
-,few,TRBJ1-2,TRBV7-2,TGTGCCAGCAGCCCCGACAGGCAGAACTATGGCTACACCTTC,CASSPDRQNYGYTF
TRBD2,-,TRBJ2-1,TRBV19,TGTGCCAGTAGAGATTCGGCGGGAGGCTCCTACAATGAGCAGTTCTTC,CASRDSAGGSYNEQFF
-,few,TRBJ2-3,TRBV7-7,TGTGCCAGCAGCTCACAGGGCGAGCAGGATACGCAGTATTTT,CASSSQGEQDTQYF
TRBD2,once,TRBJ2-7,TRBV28,TGTGCCAGCAGATCTAGCGGCACCTACGAGCAGTACTTC,CASRSSGTYEQYF
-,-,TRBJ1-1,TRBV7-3,TGTGCCAGCAGCTTAACGGCAGGGCCGAACACTGAAGCTTTCTTT,CASSLTAGPNTEAFF
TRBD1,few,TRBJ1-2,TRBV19,TGTGCCAGTAGTATACCGGGACAGATACATTACTATGGCTACACCTTC,CASSIPGQIHYYGYTF
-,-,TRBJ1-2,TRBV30,TGTGCCTGGATCGGTAAAATTTTCGGAGGGGAACGGTTTCATGGCTACACCTTC,CAWIGKIFGGERFHGYTF
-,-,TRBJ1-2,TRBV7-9,TGTGCCAGCAGCTCAACGATCTTACAGGGACCGGCTAACTATGGCTACACCTTC,CASSSTILQGPANYGYTF
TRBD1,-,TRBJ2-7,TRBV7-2,TGTGCCAGCAGCTTAGTGCACAGGGGGCGTGAGCAGTACTTC,CASSLVHRGREQYF
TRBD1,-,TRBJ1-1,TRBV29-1,TGCAGCGTTGGACAGGGGGACACTGAAGCTTTCTTT,CSVGQGDTEAFF
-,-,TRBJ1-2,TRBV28,TGTGCCAGCAGCCCTCCATTGACAGTCCGCGGCTACACCTTC,CASSPPLTVRGYTF
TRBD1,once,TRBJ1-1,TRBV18,TGTGCCAGCTCACGGGCAGGACAGGGGACGGTCACTGAAGCTTTCTTT,CASSRAGQGTVTEAFF
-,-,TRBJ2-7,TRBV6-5,TGTGCCAGCGGCAGGGCCTTCGAGCAGTACTTC,CASGRAFEQYF
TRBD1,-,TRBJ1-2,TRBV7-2,TGTGCCAGCAGCCCATCGGGACAGGGGGCTGGTGGCTACACCTTC,CASSPSGQGAGGYTF
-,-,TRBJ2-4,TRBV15,TGTGCCACCAGCACGTCCAGGGTAGTGGACATTCAGTACTTC,CATSTSRVVDIQYF
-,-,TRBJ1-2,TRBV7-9,TGTGCCAGCAGCTTTACCGTACAGAATGGCTACACCTTC,CASSFTVQNGYTF
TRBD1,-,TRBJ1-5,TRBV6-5,TGTGCCAGCGTCGGCCAGGGGGCCGGTCAGCCCCAGCATTTT,CASVGQGAGQPQHF
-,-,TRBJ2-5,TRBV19,TGTGCCAGTAGTATCGGCGGGACCCAAGAGACCCAGTACTTC,CASSIGGTQETQYF